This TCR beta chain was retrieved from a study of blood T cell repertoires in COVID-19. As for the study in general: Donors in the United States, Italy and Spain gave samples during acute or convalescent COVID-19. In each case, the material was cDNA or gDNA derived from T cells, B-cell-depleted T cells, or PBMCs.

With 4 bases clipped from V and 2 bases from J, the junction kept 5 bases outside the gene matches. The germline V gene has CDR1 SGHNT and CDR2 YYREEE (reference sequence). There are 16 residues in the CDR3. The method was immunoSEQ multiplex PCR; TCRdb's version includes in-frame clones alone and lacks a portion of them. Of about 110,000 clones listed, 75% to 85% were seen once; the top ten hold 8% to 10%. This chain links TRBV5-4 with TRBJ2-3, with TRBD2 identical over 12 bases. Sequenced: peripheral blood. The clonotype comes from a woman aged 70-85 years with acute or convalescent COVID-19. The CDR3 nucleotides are TGTGCCAGCAGCACTGGGACTAGCGGGTTCACAGATACGCAGTATTTT. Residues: CASSTGTSGFTDTQYF.